This entry describes one TCR beta chain. The data stem from a study of blood T cell repertoires in COVID-19. As for the study in general: Material from acute and convalescent COVID-19 was sourced from the United States, Italy and Spain. The analysed material was cDNA or gDNA that came from T cells, B-cell-depleted T cells, or PBMCs.

As processed by the authors: Nucleated cell number was recorded as an estimate derived from reference gene primer amplification. Profiled with immunoSEQ multiplex PCR; TCRdb holds only in-frame clones, not every one. That table gives V, J and clone size, and the DNA gave D and trimming. Of fewer than 25,000 clones in the sample, about 91% are singletons; the top ten hold roughly 7.5%. Germline CDR1 reads SGHDT; CDR2 reads YYEEEE. V gave up 0 bases and J gave up 1 base, with 11 bases separating them. The CDR3 length is 15 residues. This chain joins TRBV5-6 and TRBJ2-7; D possibly corresponds to TRBD2 (5 bases). This sequence originates from a man aged 70-80 years with active COVID-19. Sample: peripheral blood. The CDR3: CASSLGGSGSYEQYF. The CDR3 bases are TGTGCCAGCAGCTTGGGAGGGTCGGGGTCCTACGAGCAGTACTTC. Drawing the rest from reference TRBV5-6 and TRBJ2-7, the complete variable domain is DAGVTQSPTHLIKTRGQQVTLRCSPKSGHDTVSWYQQALGQGPQFIFQYYEEEERQRGNFPDRFSGHQFPNYSSELNVNALLLGDSALYLCASSLGGSGSYEQYFGPGTRLTVT.